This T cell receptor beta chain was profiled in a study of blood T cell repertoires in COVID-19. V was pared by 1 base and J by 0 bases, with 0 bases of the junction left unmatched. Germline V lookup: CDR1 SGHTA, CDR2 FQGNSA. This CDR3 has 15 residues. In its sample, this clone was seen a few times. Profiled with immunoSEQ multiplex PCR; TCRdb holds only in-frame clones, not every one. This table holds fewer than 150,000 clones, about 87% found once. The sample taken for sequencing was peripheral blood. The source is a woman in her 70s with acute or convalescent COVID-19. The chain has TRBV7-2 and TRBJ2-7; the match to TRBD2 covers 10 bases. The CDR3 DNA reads TGTGCCAGCAGCTTAGTAGCGGGGGGCTCCTACGAGCAGTACTTC. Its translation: CASSLVAGGSYEQYF.